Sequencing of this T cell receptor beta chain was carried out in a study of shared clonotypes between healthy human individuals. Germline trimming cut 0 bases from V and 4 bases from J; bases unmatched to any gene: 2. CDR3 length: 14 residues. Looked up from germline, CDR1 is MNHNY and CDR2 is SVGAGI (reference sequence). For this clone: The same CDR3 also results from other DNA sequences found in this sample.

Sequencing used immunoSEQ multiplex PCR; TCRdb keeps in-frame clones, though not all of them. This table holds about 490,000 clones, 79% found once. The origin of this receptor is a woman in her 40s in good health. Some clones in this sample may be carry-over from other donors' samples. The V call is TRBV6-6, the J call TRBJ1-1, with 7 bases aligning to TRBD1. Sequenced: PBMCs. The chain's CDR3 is CASSYSTGVTEAFF. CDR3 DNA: TGTGCCAGCAGTTACTCCACAGGGGTCACTGAAGCTTTCTTT.